This T cell receptor (beta chain) came from a study of T cell responses to AZD1222 COVID-19 vaccine. Trimming stripped 3 bases from V and 5 bases from J, with 16 bases between. Per the germline V gene, CDR1 is KGHSH and CDR2 is LQKENI. This CDR3 is built from 15 residues. The assay was immunoSEQ multiplex PCR, and TCRdb's table has in-frame clones only and misses some. The top ten hold roughly 1.1% of the sample, which has 90,000 to 120,000 clones, about 92% seen once. The chain recombines TRBV18 with TRBJ2-5; D might be TRBD1 (6 bases). The material was peripheral blood, obtained on day 0 of AZD1222 vaccination. The sequence derives from an adult in good health. The CDR3 sequence is CASSPYRDRAETQYF. Written as DNA, the CDR3 is TGTGCCAGCTCACCTTACAGGGACCGTGCGGAGACCCAGTACTTC. The full variable domain, with the rest looked up from reference TRBV18 and TRBJ2-5, is NAGVMQNPRHLVRRRGQEARLRCSPMKGHSHVYWYRQLPEEGLKFMVYLQKENIIDESGMPKERFSAEFPKEGPSILRIQQVVRGDSAAYFCASSPYRDRAETQYFGPGTRLLVL.